The following is a TCR beta chain sequence with its context. The antigen is unknown. The sample originates from a study of T cell clonotyping in hematopoietic cell transplantation. Points from the study as a whole: Pathologically expanded recipient clonotypes increased progressively from day 30 to day 180 as diversity fell. At the given depth, recipient repertoires were over 95% de novo clonotypes.

Repertoires were generated with immunoSEQ multiplex PCR, while TCRdb's copy carries only in-frame clones and drops some. The data contain nearly 11,000 clones, roughly half of them seen just once; the ten biggest clones take up more than 8.5%. Trimming shortened V by 7 bases and J by 4 bases, and 17 bases separated the two germline ends. The germline gives CDR1 MNHEY, CDR2 SVGAGI. The CDR3 is made up of 14 amino acids. The sequence came from a male patient in his forties or fifties who had an allogeneic stem cell transplant from an unrelated donor, so the T cells may come from the graft donor. Some clones in this sample may be carry-over from other donors' samples. This chain links TRBV6-5 with TRBJ2-7, with D possibly called TRBD1 or TRBD2 (6 bases each). The sample here was PBMCs, taken 30 days after allogeneic stem cell transplant. CDR3 region: CASKWRGTSYEQYF. DNA of the CDR3: TGTGCCAGCAAGTGGAGGGGGACTTCTTACGAGCAGTACTTC.